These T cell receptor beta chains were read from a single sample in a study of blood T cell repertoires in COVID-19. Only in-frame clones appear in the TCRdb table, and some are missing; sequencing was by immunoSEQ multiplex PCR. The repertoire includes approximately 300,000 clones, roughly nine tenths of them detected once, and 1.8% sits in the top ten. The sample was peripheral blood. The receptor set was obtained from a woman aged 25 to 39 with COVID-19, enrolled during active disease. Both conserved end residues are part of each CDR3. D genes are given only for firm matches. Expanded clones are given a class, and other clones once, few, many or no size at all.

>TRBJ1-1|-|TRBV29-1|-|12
TGCAGCGTTGAGTCAGGAGGCACTGAAGCTTTCTTT
CSVESGGTEAFF
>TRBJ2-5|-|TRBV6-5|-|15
TGTGCCAGCAGTTACCGGTGGGGGGGCCACGAGACCCAGTACTTC
CASSYRWGGHETQYF
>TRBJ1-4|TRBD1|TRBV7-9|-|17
TGTGCCAGCAGCAGAGGAGACAGGGATACAACTAATGAAAAACTGTTTTTT
CASSRGDRDTTNEKLFF
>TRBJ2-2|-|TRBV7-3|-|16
TGTGCCAGCAGCCCGTTGGGGGGGCAGAACACCGGGGAGCTGTTTTTT
CASSPLGGQNTGELFF
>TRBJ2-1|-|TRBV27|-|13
TGTGCCAGCAGTTTATCTGCCAACAGTGAGCAGTTCTTC
CASSLSANSEQFF
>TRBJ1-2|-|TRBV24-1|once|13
TGTGCCACCAGGGACAGCGGCAGGGAAGGCTACACCTTC
CATRDSGREGYTF
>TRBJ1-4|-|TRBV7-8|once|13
TGTGCCAGCGGTCGGGGTTCTAATGAAAAACTGTTTTTT
CASGRGSNEKLFF
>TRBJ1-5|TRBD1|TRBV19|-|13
TGTGCCAGTAGGGACAGGGCAGATCAGCCCCAGCATTTT
CASRDRADQPQHF
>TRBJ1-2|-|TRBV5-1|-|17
TGCGCCAGCAGCTTGGGCCTTACTATCCAGGACAGCTATGGCTACACCTTC
CASSLGLTIQDSYGYTF
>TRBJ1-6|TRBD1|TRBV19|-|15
TGTGCCAGTAGATTTGGGACAGGGATCAATTCACCCCTCCACTTT
CASRFGTGINSPLHF
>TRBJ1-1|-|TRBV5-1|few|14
TGCGCCAGCAGCTTGTCCAGGACAGCCCTCGAAGCTTTCTTT
CASSLSRTALEAFF
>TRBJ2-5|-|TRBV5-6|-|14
TGTGCCAGCAGCTTGGATGTGGACATGGAGACCCAGTACTTC
CASSLDVDMETQYF
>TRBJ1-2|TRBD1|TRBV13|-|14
TGTGCCAGCAGCTTCAGGGGGTCTAACTATGGCTACACCTTC
CASSFRGSNYGYTF
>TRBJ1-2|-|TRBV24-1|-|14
TGTGCCACCAGTGATTGGGGCAAGAACTATGGCTACACCTTC
CATSDWGKNYGYTF
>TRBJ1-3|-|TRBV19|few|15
TGTGCCAGTAGCCAGGGATCTTCGGCTGGAAACACCATATATTTT
CASSQGSSAGNTIYF
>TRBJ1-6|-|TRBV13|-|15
TGTGCCAGCAGCTTAGGCCAGGGTTCTAATTCACCCCTCCACTTT
CASSLGQGSNSPLHF
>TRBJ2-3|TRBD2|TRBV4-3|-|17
TGCGCCAGCAGCCAAGAGTTAAGCGGGGGGTTCACAGATACGCAGTATTTT
CASSQELSGGFTDTQYF
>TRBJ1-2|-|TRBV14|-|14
TGTGCCAGCAGCCAAGATCTGTATCTCTATGGCTACACCTTC
CASSQDLYLYGYTF
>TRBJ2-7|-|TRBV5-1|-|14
TGCGCCAGCAGCTTAGGTGGGGGGGCCGTCGAGCAGTACTTC
CASSLGGGAVEQYF
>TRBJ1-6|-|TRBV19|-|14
TGTGCCAGTAGAGACGGGTTTAGTAATTCACCCCTCCACTTT
CASRDGFSNSPLHF
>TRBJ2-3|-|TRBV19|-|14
TGTGCCAGTAGTATTCGGCGGATCACAGATACGCAGTATTTT
CASSIRRITDTQYF
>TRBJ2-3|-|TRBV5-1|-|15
TGCGCCAGCAGCTTGGGAACAGTTCCCACAGATACGCAGTATTTT
CASSLGTVPTDTQYF
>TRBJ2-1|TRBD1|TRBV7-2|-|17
TGTGCCAGCAGCCCCCAGACAGGGGAGTGGGCCTACAATGAGCAGTTCTTC
CASSPQTGEWAYNEQFF
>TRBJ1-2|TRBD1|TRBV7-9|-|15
TGTGCCAGCAGCTTAGACCGGACAGGGGCAAATGGCTACACCTTC
CASSLDRTGANGYTF
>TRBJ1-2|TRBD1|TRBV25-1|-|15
TGTGCCAGCAGTGACCCCTCAGGGGGTCACTATGGCTACACCTTC
CASSDPSGGHYGYTF
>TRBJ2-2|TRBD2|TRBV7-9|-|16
TGTGCCAGCAGGCCCCCGCTAGCGGTCAACACCGGGGAGCTGTTTTTT
CASRPPLAVNTGELFF
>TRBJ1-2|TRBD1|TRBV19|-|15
TGTGCCAGTACCCCAACCGGACAGGGGATCTATGGCTACACCTTC
CASTPTGQGIYGYTF
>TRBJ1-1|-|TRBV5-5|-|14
TGTGCCAGCAGCATGGGCCCGGGGGACACTGAAGCTTTCTTT
CASSMGPGDTEAFF
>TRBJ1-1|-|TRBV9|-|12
TGTGCCAGCAGCGTAGCTGGGGGGGCCGCTTTCTTT
CASSVAGGAAFF
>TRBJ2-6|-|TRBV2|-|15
TGTGCCAGCAGTGAAACAGGCTCTGGGGCCAACGTCCTGACTTTC
CASSETGSGANVLTF
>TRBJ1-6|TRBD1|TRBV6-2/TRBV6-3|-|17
TGTGCCAGCAGTCGGGACAGGGGTCGTTCCTATAATTCACCCCTCCACTTT
CASSRDRGRSYNSPLHF
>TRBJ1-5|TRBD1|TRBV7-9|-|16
TGTGCCAGCAGCCGTGGGACAGCTGATAGCAATCAGCCCCAGCATTTT
CASSRGTADSNQPQHF
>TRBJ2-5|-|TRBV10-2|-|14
TGCGCCAGCAGTCAGACTACCCACCAAGAGACCCAGTACTTC
CASSQTTHQETQYF
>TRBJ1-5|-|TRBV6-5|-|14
TGTGCCAGCAGTCCTACCCGCTTCAATCAGCCCCAGCATTTT
CASSPTRFNQPQHF
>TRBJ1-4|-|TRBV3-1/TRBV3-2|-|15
TGTGCCAGCAGCCAAGGATCAGGGTTGAAGGAAAAACTGTTTTTT
CASSQGSGLKEKLFF
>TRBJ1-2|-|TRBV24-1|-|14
TGTGCCACCTCCCGTGCACAGTCGGGGGAAGGCTACACCTTC
CATSRAQSGEGYTF
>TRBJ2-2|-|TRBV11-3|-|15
TGTGCCAGCAGGTCGGAGGGTTCGATATCGGGGAGGCTGTTTTTT
CASRSEGSISGRLFF
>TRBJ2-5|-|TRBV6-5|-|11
-
CASSSSETQYF
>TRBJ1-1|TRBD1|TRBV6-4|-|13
TGTGCCAGCACTGACTTGGGGACAGCTGAAGCTTTCTTT
CASTDLGTAEAFF
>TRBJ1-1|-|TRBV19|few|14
TGTGCCAGTAGTATAAGGGGCAGGGTCACTGAAGCTTTCTTT
CASSIRGRVTEAFF
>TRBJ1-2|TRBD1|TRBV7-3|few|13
TGTGCCAGCAGCTCGGGACAGGGAAATGGCTACACCTTC
CASSSGQGNGYTF
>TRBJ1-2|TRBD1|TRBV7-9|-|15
TGTGCCAGCAGCCCCATATCGGGACAGAGATATGGCTACACCTTC
CASSPISGQRYGYTF
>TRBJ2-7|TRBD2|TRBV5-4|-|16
TGTGCCAGCAGCTCGCAGCGGGGGCAGAACTCCTACGAGCAGTACTTC
CASSSQRGQNSYEQYF
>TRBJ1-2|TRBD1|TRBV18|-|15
TGTGCCAGCTCACCGGACAGGGGTGGTGCGGCTGGCTACACCTTC
CASSPDRGGAAGYTF
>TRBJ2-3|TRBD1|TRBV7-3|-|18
TGTGCCAGCAGCTTAAATCCCACTAGGGGGCATTACGGCGATACGCAGTATTTT
CASSLNPTRGHYGDTQYF
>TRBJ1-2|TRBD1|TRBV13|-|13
TGTGCCAGCAGCACCCGACAGGGGCTGAGCTACACCTTC
CASSTRQGLSYTF
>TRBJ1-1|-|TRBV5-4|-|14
TGTGCCAGCAGCTTAGCGGGAATTCATGCTGAAGCTTTCTTT
CASSLAGIHAEAFF
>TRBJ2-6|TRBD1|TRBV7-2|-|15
TGTGCCAGCACCGGACAGGGGACTGGGGCCAACGTCCTGACTTTC
CASTGQGTGANVLTF
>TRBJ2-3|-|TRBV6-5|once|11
TGTGCCAGCAGTATCGGGGATACGCAGTATTTT
CASSIGDTQYF
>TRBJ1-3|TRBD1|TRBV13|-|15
TGTGCCAGCAGCCCGACAGGGTACTCTGGAAACACCATATATTTT
CASSPTGYSGNTIYF
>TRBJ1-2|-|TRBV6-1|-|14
TGTGCCAGCAGTGAAAACCCAGATAACTATGGCTACACCTTC
CASSENPDNYGYTF
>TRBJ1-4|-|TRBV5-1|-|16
TGCGCCAGCAGAACGGGAGGGACGCGAACTAATGAAAAACTGTTTTTT
CASRTGGTRTNEKLFF
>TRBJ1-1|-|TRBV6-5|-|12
TGTGCCAGCAGTTCACGTGCCGCGGGAGCTTTCTTT
CASSSRAAGAFF